This entry is about one T cell receptor beta chain. Its target is not known. The source of the sample is a study of cytomegalovirus exposure and HLA in healthy donors. Study-level background: An earlier analysis identified some 110 million unique TCR beta sequences in about 200 million T cells.

Points from the study as a whole: What TCR beta sequences reportedly achieved was accurate prediction of HLA-A and HLA-B alleles in most subjects.

With 60 Vbeta and 13 Jbeta primers, the PCR was carried out. The table came from immunoSEQ multiplex PCR; TCRdb's copy has only in-frame clones and leaves some out. There are around 140,000 clones in the sample; roughly 80% occur only once, and 7.3% lies in the top ten. The CDR3 consists of 16 residues. Deletions cut 0 bases from V and 5 bases from J, with 15 bases between. Germline loops: CDR1 MGHRA, CDR2 YSYEKL. The specimen was PBMCs. The clonotype comes from a male donor in good health and CMV-seronegative. The rearrangement links TRBV4-1 to TRBJ2-3; D is ambiguous. Written as DNA, the CDR3 is TGCGCCAGCAGCCAAGAGGCCCCGGAGCGCTTAGATACGCAGTATTTT. Amino acid sequence: CASSQEAPERLDTQYF.